Below are 23 T cell receptor beta chains sequenced from a single sample in a study of OX40 agonist ivuxolimab in advanced cancers. Repertoires were generated with immunoSEQ multiplex PCR, while TCRdb's copy carries only in-frame clones and drops some. Of about 35,000 clones listed, around four fifths are singletons. The material sequenced was CD4+ or CD8+ T cells sorted from blood, taken in a trial of the OX40 agonist ivuxolimab. The origin of the receptors is an adult with an advanced solid tumor such as melanoma, head and neck, liver or kidney cancer.

The chain has TRBV5-1 and TRBJ2-2, with D maybe TRBD1 (5 bases). The CDR3 covers 13 residues. The V end lost 2 bases, the J end lost 5 bases, and 7 bases lay between the germline ends. Germline V CDR1 and CDR2: SGHRS, YFSETQ. The CDR3 spells CASSFQGTGELFF. CDR3 sequence (DNA): TGCGCCAGCAGCTTTCAGGGTACCGGGGAGCTGTTTTTT.

The chain combines TRBV19 with TRBJ1-2; the D is unclear. Trimming removed 6 bases from V and 4 bases from J, with 18 bases in between. The CDR3 is 15 amino acids. The germline V gene has CDR1 LNHDA and CDR2 SQIVND (reference sequence). DNA for the CDR3: TGTGCCAGTAGCCAGGACCCGACACCGTCCTATGGCTACACCTTC. Protein product: CASSQDPTPSYGYTF.

The chain employs TRBV4-1 and TRBJ2-1; TRBD2 agrees at 7 bases. This CDR3 is built from 17 residues. Germline V gene sequence: CDR1 MGHRA, CDR2 YSYEKL. Unmatched junction bases numbered 13, after V lost 0 bases and J lost 8 bases. The chain's CDR3 is CASSQEVTWGGKDEQFF. The CDR3 nucleotides read TGCGCCAGCAGCCAAGAAGTAACCTGGGGGGGAAAAGATGAGCAGTTCTTC.

J is TRBJ2-1 and V is TRBV5-4; D possibly uses TRBD1 or TRBD2 (6 bases each). This CDR3 contains 15 residues. Germline CDR1 SGHNT, CDR2 YYREEE (reference sequence). Trimming took off 5 bases at V and 4 bases at J, with 16 bases between the two ends. CDR3 sequence: CASREGQGAYNEQFF. CDR3 DNA: TGTGCCAGCAGGGAGGGACAAGGAGCTTACAATGAGCAGTTCTTC.

The V call is TRBV4-2, the J call TRBJ2-7; D is uncertain. Per germline, CDR1 LGHNA and CDR2 YNFKEQ. The CDR3 length is 14 residues. The V gene lost 0 bases and the J gene lost 2 bases, with 8 bases spanning the gap. The CDR3 region has the DNA TGTGCCAGCAGCCAAGAGGTCAGTACCTACGAGCAGTACTTC. It encodes CASSQEVSTYEQYF.

V and J are TRBV29-1 and TRBJ2-7; TRBD2 matches at 11 bases. V lost 6 bases, J lost 4 bases, and 5 bases stayed unmatched. Per the germline V gene, CDR1 is SQVTM and CDR2 is ANQGSEA. The CDR3 is 13 residues long. The CDR3 DNA is TGCAGCGTATTAGCGGGAGGGGGATACGAGCAGTACTTC. Amino acid sequence: CSVLAGGGYEQYF.

This sequence joins TRBV6-6 and TRBJ2-7; D ambiguous. CDR3 size: 15 residues. V lost 4 bases to trimming and J lost 4 bases, with 17 bases between them. Germline CDR1 reads MNHNY; CDR2 reads SVGAGI (reference sequence). The CDR3 protein is CASSSDIPRAYEQYF. The CDR3 bases are TGTGCCAGCAGTTCCGACATCCCACGGGCTTACGAGCAGTACTTC.

The chain links TRBV9 to TRBJ2-2; 10 positions agree with TRBD1. Unmatched junction bases numbered 11, after V lost 4 bases and J lost 5 bases. The CDR3 loop spans 17 amino acids. Germline V lookup: CDR1 SGDLS, CDR2 YYNGEE. The CDR3 region has the DNA TGTGCCAGCAGCAACCCCGGACAGGGGGTGTGGACCGGGGAGCTGTTTTTT. Protein product: CASSNPGQGVWTGELFF.

The chain joins TRBV7-9 to TRBJ1-3, with TRBD1 as a possible D gene (5 bases). Trimming stripped 6 bases from V and 16 bases from J, with 22 bases between. The germline V gene encodes CDR1 SEHNR and CDR2 FQNEAQ (reference sequence). The CDR3 runs 13 residues. In nucleotides, the CDR3 is TGTGCCAGCAGTTCCCCCGGGGACGTCGAGGTCTATTTT. It is translated as CASSSPGDVEVYF.

The chain has TRBV28 and TRBJ1-5; the D is unclear. This CDR3 region has 13 residues. CDR1 MDHEN and CDR2 SYDVKM come from the germline V gene. Between the trimmed V and J ends, which lost 6 bases and 3 bases, there was a span of 9 bases. CDR3 loop: CASSTAFNQPQHF. CDR3 sequence (DNA): TGTGCCAGCAGCACTGCCTTCAATCAGCCCCAGCATTTT. Looking up the rest from reference TRBV28 and TRBJ1-5 gives the full variable domain: DVKVTQSSRYLVKRTGEKVFLECVQDMDHENMFWYRQDPGLGLRLIYFSYDVKMKEKGDIPEGYSVSREKKERFSLILESASTNQTSMYLCASSTAFNQPQHFGDGTRLSIL.

This clone was observed once. The chain carries TRBV6-6 and TRBJ2-3; D is ambiguous. Germline CDR1 reads MNHNY; CDR2 reads SVGAGI (reference sequence). The CDR3 covers 10 residues. Trimming took off 6 bases at V and 5 bases at J, with 3 bases between the two ends. The CDR3: CASSGDTQYF. Here the CDR3 DNA reads TGTGCCAGCAGCGGAGATACGCAGTATTTT.

The chain employs TRBV5-6 and TRBJ1-4; D is perhaps TRBD1 (6 bases). V lost 0 bases and J 6 bases, leaving 6 bases between the germline ends. Germline CDR1 reads SGHDT; CDR2 reads YYEEEE. The CDR3 is 13 amino acids. CDR3 nucleotide sequence: TGTGCCAGCAGCTTGGGGACAGATGAAAAACTGTTTTTT. Protein sequence: CASSLGTDEKLFF. The full variable domain, with the rest looked up from reference TRBV5-6 and TRBJ1-4, is DAGVTQSPTHLIKTRGQQVTLRCSPKSGHDTVSWYQQALGQGPQFIFQYYEEEERQRGNFPDRFSGHQFPNYSSELNVNALLLGDSALYLCASSLGTDEKLFFGSGTQLSVL.

With respect to this clone: The sample holds other DNA sequences that translate to the same CDR3. In DNA, the CDR3 is TGTGCCAGCAGCCTTCCCGGACAGGGTGGCTACGAGCAGTACTTC. Translated, it gives CASSLPGQGGYEQYF. The chain joins TRBV27 to TRBJ2-7; 8 nucleotides line up with TRBD1. There are 15 residues in the CDR3. J was trimmed by 3 bases and V by 6 bases; bases with no gene match: 10. The germline CDR1 and CDR2 sequences are MNHEY and SMNVEV (reference sequence).

This chain uses TRBV6-1 with TRBJ2-3; D call uncertain. The CDR3 extends over 13 amino acids. The germline V and J ends were trimmed by 2 bases and 2 bases, with 5 bases remaining between them. CDR1 and CDR2 (germline): MNHNS, SASEGT. CDR3 residues: CASSELATDTQYF. DNA for the CDR3: TGTGCCAGCAGTGAATTGGCCACAGATACGCAGTATTTT.

The rearrangement links TRBV27 to TRBJ1-2, with a possible D match to TRBD1 (5 bases). CDR3 length equals 13 residues. Germline CDR1 MNHEY, CDR2 SMNVEV (reference sequence). Trimming removed 6 bases at V and 2 bases at J, with 10 bases between. The CDR3 DNA is TGTGCCAGCAGCCTCGACAGCAACTATGGCTACACCTTC. It codes for CASSLDSNYGYTF.

The genes are TRBV7-9 and TRBJ2-5, with TRBD1 matching over 11 bases. Gene TRBJ2-7 matches the end of the DNA better, so the J call may be wrong. The CDR3 runs 16 residues. Germline loops: CDR1 SEHNR, CDR2 FQNEAQ (reference sequence). Written as DNA, the CDR3 is TGTGCCAGCAGCTGGACGCCGGGACAGGGGGTATACGAGCAGTACTTC. Protein: CASSWTPGQGVYEQYF.

A single count supports this clone. Other DNA sequences in this sample translate to the same CDR3. This chain uses TRBV15 with TRBJ1-2, with D perhaps matching TRBD1 (6 bases). From germline, CDR1 is LNHNV and CDR2 YYDKDF (reference sequence). Trimming took 0 bases from V and 8 from J, leaving 10 bases between them. The CDR3 has 13 residues. CDR3 in amino acids: CATSREEGDGYTF. DNA for the CDR3: TGTGCCACCAGCAGAGAGGAGGGGGACGGCTACACCTTC. Using reference TRBV15 and TRBJ1-2 for the parts outside the CDR3, the full variable domain is DAMVIQNPRYQVTQFGKPVTLSCSQTLNHNVMYWYQQKSSQAPKLLFHYYDKDFNNEADTPDNFQSRRPNTSFCFLDIRSPGLGDTAMYLCATSREEGDGYTFGSGTRLTVV.

This chain connects TRBV10-1 to TRBJ2-1, with 9 positions matching TRBD2. This CDR3 is built from 19 residues. CDR1 and CDR2 (germline): WNHNN, SYGVQD (reference sequence). V shed 0 bases and J 5 bases; nucleotides not matched to a gene: 14. CDR3 region: CASSESITARASGNNEQFF. The CDR3 bases are TGCGCCAGCAGTGAGTCCATCACAGCCCGGGCTAGCGGGAACAATGAGCAGTTCTTC.

This clone has only a few counts. The chain has TRBV2 and TRBJ2-1; 9 bases map to TRBD2. This CDR3 spans 14 amino acids. The junction had 7 bases not matched to a gene; V was cut back by 3 bases and J by 10 bases. The germline V gene encodes CDR1 SNHLY and CDR2 FYNNEI. DNA for the CDR3: TGTGCCAGCAGTGACGCTAGCGGGGCACCCGAGCAGTTCTTC. Protein product: CASSDASGAPEQFF.

The chain uses TRBV6-5 and TRBJ1-4; TRBD1 might be the D (6 bases). This CDR3 region has 14 residues. Germline assignment: CDR1 MNHEY and CDR2 SVGAGI. Trimming left V 6 bases short and J 5 bases short, with 13 bases between. In nucleotides, the CDR3 is TGTGCCAGCAGCTCGGACAGCGAGAATGAAAAACTGTTTTTT. This translates into CASSSDSENEKLFF.

The rearrangement uses TRBV28 and TRBJ2-2; 7 bases fit TRBD1. J lost 3 bases, V lost 5 bases, and 6 bases had no gene match. This CDR3 is 15 amino acids long. Germline V CDR1 and CDR2: MDHEN, SYDVKM. CDR3 sequence reads: CASSPTGSDTGELFF. The CDR3 region has the DNA TGTGCCAGCAGTCCGACAGGGAGTGACACCGGGGAGCTGTTTTTT.

This CDR3 reads CASSLTSGESYEQYF. The CDR3 DNA follows: TGTGCCAGCAGCTTAACTAGCGGAGAATCCTACGAGCAGTACTTC. The chain is built from TRBV7-3 and TRBJ2-7, with D maybe TRBD2 (6 bases). Trimming removed 0 bases at V and 1 base at J, with 10 bases between. CDR3 length: 15 amino acids. In germline, CDR1 is SGHTA, CDR2 FQGTGA.

A word on this clone: Within the sample, other DNA sequences also encode this same CDR3. This sequence joins TRBV5-5 and TRBJ2-7, with TRBD1 identical over 7 bases. Germline V lookup: CDR1 SGHKS, CDR2 YYEKEE (reference sequence). The junction had 7 bases not matched to a gene; V was cut back by 0 bases and J by 4 bases. The CDR3 runs to 15 residues. The DNA of the CDR3 is TGTGCCAGCAGCTTGGTCCCAGGGGGTACTTACGAGCAGTACTTC. Translation gives CASSLVPGGTYEQYF.